These 4 T cell receptor beta chains came from one sample sequenced in a study of shared clonotypes between healthy human individuals. Generated by immunoSEQ multiplex PCR, the TCRdb table keeps only in-frame clones and is missing some. The table shows 2 million to 3 million clones, with approximately 93% occurring only once. The material sequenced was naive CD4+ T cells from PBMCs. Noted subset: CD45RA+ positively selected. The source of these receptors is a man younger than 30 in good health. Some clones in this sample may be carry-over from other donors' samples.

A word on this clone: In the same sample, other DNA sequences code for this CDR3. The gene calls are TRBV28 and TRBJ2-7, with a weak D call TRBD2 (5 bases). V was trimmed by 3 bases and J by 3 bases, leaving 9 bases between them. The CDR3 is 13 amino acids. Germline CDR1 reads MDHEN; CDR2 reads SYDVKM. The chain's CDR3 is CASSFGGFYEQYF. In DNA form, the CDR3 reads TGTGCCAGCAGTTTCGGAGGTTTCTACGAGCAGTACTTC.

V gene TRBV19 combines with J gene TRBJ1-1, with a weak D call TRBD1 (5 bases). The CDR3 length is 13 residues. In germline, CDR1 is LNHDA, CDR2 SQIVND (reference sequence). The V end lost 1 base, the J end lost 10 bases, and 13 bases lay between the germline ends. CDR3 DNA sequence: TGTGCCAGTAGTATAGGGTCCGGGACTTCAGCTTTCTTT. Protein sequence: CASSIGSGTSAFF.

This chain links TRBV10-1 with TRBJ2-1; 14 nucleotides align to TRBD2. Per germline, CDR1 WNHNN and CDR2 SYGVQD (reference sequence). This CDR3 contains 17 residues. The ends lost 4 bases at V and 2 bases at J; junction bases unmatched: 4. Here the CDR3 reads CASSGTSGRPAYNEQFF. Here the CDR3 DNA reads TGCGCCAGCAGTGGGACTAGCGGGAGGCCCGCCTACAATGAGCAGTTCTTC.

J is TRBJ2-5 and V is TRBV28, with D tentatively TRBD1 (7 bases). This CDR3 is built from 15 residues. CDR1 and CDR2 (germline): MDHEN, SYDVKM. The germline V and J ends were trimmed by 4 bases and 5 bases, with 17 bases remaining between them. This CDR3 reads CASSSAGGQQETQYF. The CDR3, as DNA: TGTGCCAGCAGTTCCGCCGGGGGACAGCAGGAGACCCAGTACTTC.